The rows below give T cell receptor beta chains drawn from one sample of a study of blood T cell repertoires in COVID-19. Using immunoSEQ multiplex PCR, the repertoire was profiled, and TCRdb retains in-frame clones only, with some absent. Altogether about 140,000 clones are present, 80% to 90% being singletons, with the ten largest covering around 1.7%. The sample consisted of peripheral blood. The receptors were sampled from a woman between 50 and 59 years old with acute or convalescent COVID-19. Each CDR3 is given with its conserved first and last residue. The D gene is left open where the match is weak. Some rows have no size entry. The others give once, few or many, or a class for an expanded clone.

clone_size j_call v_call d_call cdr3_aa cdr3_nt
NA TRBJ2-7 TRBV5-4 TRBD2 CASRSSGSSYEQYF TGTGCCAGCAGATCTAGCGGGAGCTCCTACGAGCAGTACTTC
once TRBJ1-1 TRBV5-6 NA CASNNPREDTEAFF TGTGCCAGCAACAACCCCAGGGAGGACACTGAAGCTTTCTTT
NA TRBJ2-2 TRBV7-3 NA CASRETDYFTGELFF TGTGCCAGCAGAGAAACCGACTACTTTACCGGGGAGCTGTTTTTT
few TRBJ1-4 TRBV25-1 TRBD1 CASSEWQGAHEKLFF TGTGCCAGCAGTGAGTGGCAGGGGGCACATGAAAAACTGTTTTTT
NA TRBJ1-2 TRBV13 TRBD1 CASSSGQQGYTF TGTGCCAGCAGCTCGGGACAGCAAGGCTACACCTTC
NA TRBJ1-5 TRBV5-1 NA CASSLISGSNQPQHF TGCGCCAGCAGCTTGATTTCAGGGAGCAATCAGCCCCAGCATTTT
NA TRBJ1-5 TRBV6-5 TRBD1 CASRDRGGNQPQHF TGTGCCAGCAGAGACAGGGGTGGCAATCAGCCCCAGCATTTT
NA TRBJ2-1 TRBV5-4 TRBD2 CASSISGSSYNEQFF TGTGCCAGCAGCATTAGCGGGAGTTCTTACAATGAGCAGTTCTTC
NA TRBJ2-7 TRBV4-2 NA CASSQESRLSHEQYF TGTGCCAGCAGCCAAGAGAGCCGCCTATCCCACGAGCAGTACTTC
NA TRBJ1-3 TRBV3-1/TRBV3-2 NA CASSPGGGGSGNTIYF TGTGCCAGCAGCCCCGGGGGGGGCGGCTCTGGAAACACCATATATTTT
NA TRBJ1-5 TRBV30 TRBD1 CASSRGQGLHSNQPQHF TGTGCCTCCTCTAGGGGACAGGGGCTCCATAGCAATCAGCCCCAGCATTTT
NA TRBJ2-1 TRBV18 TRBD2 CASSPNLLAGGSNNEQFF TGTGCCAGCTCACCAAACCTGCTAGCGGGGGGATCCAACAATGAGCAGTTCTTC
few TRBJ1-4 TRBV2 NA CARSQDQTTNEKLFF TGTGCCAGGTCTCAGGATCAGACAACTAATGAAAAACTGTTTTTT
NA TRBJ1-1 TRBV6-6 TRBD1 CASSYSMETGETEAFF TGTGCCAGCAGTTACTCGATGGAGACAGGGGAGACTGAAGCTTTCTTT
NA TRBJ1-1 TRBV19 TRBD1 CASSISSDSGAGGFF TGTGCCAGTAGTATATCTTCGGATAGTGGGGCAGGGGGATTCTTT
NA TRBJ2-1 TRBV3-1/TRBV3-2 TRBD2 CASSPVGTRWFF TGTGCCAGCAGCCCCGTAGGGACTAGATGGTTCTTC
NA TRBJ1-1 TRBV10-3 NA CAISEGISRNTEAFF TGTGCCATCAGTGAGGGCATATCCCGGAACACTGAAGCTTTCTTT
NA TRBJ2-7 TRBV18 NA CASSARRPYEQYF TGTGCCAGCTCAGCTAGGCGACCTTACGAGCAGTACTTC
once TRBJ1-1 TRBV13 NA CASSEGVGTEAFF TGTGCCAGCAGTGAGGGGGTTGGCACTGAAGCTTTCTTT
NA TRBJ1-4 TRBV5-1 TRBD1 CASSLSTTGGFEKLFF TGCGCCAGCAGCTTGTCGACGACAGGGGGCTTTGAAAAACTGTTTTTT
NA TRBJ1-6 TRBV7-9 TRBD1 CASSSQGKDSPLHF TGTGCCAGCAGCTCACAGGGGAAGGATTCACCCCTCCACTTT
NA TRBJ1-5 TRBV12-3/TRBV12-4 NA CASKWGPGQPQHF TGTGCCAGCAAATGGGGCCCAGGCCAGCCCCAGCATTTT
NA TRBJ2-7 TRBV6-5 TRBD1 CASSPGGHEQYF TGTGCCAGCAGTCCAGGGGGCCACGAGCAGTACTTC
NA TRBJ2-2 TRBV13 NA CASSLDYTGELFF TGTGCCAGCAGCTTAGACTACACCGGGGAGCTGTTTTTT
once TRBJ1-2 TRBV2 TRBD1 CASSLGQGARGYTF TGTGCCAGCAGCCTGGGACAGGGGGCGAGGGGCTACACCTTC
once TRBJ1-5 TRBV6-5 NA CATRTWWGEPQHF TGTGCCACAAGAACATGGTGGGGGGAACCCCAGCATTTT
NA TRBJ1-6 TRBV21-1 NA CASSNGCAGNSPLHF TGTGCCAGCAGCAACGGATGTGCGGGGAATTCACCCCTCCACTTT
NA TRBJ1-2 TRBV5-5 NA CASSARHSPDGYTF TGTGCCAGCAGCGCCAGACATTCTCCGGATGGCTACACCTTC
NA TRBJ2-5 TRBV28 TRBD2 CASSTSGEYQETQYF TGTGCCAGCAGTACTAGCGGCGAGTACCAAGAGACCCAGTACTTC
NA TRBJ1-1 TRBV27 TRBD1 CASSSGGLTSNTEAFF TGTGCCAGCAGTTCAGGGGGACTGACTTCGAACACTGAAGCTTTCTTT
NA TRBJ2-7 TRBV7-9 TRBD2 CASSRGRGYEQYF TGTGCCAGCAGCCGAGGGAGGGGCTACGAGCAGTACTTC
NA TRBJ2-7 TRBV7-9 NA CASTLGGSLGEQYF TGTGCCAGCACCCTCGGAGGGTCCCTGGGTGAGCAGTACTTC
NA TRBJ2-1 TRBV3-1/TRBV3-2 NA CASSTDSYLFF TGTGCCAGCAGTACTGACAGCTATTTGTTCTTC
NA TRBJ2-5 TRBV9 NA CASSVPAREETQYF TGTGCCAGCAGCGTACCAGCGCGTGAAGAGACCCAGTACTTC